The following is a T cell receptor (beta chain) sequence with its context. A read error may account for a junction end that differs from germline. This sample's RNA came from whole unsorted tissue. This non-tumor lung sample came from over 3 cm beyond the tumor edge. Germline V gene data show CDR1 as MNHNS and CDR2 as SASEGT. The CDR3 contains 14 residues. Three rounds of nested PCR, following a modified ARM-PCR protocol, produced the TCRbeta library. Using its own MiXCR run on the multiplex PCR reads, TCRdb lists one record per CDR3 protein. The sample yields some 68,000 distinct CDR3 sequences, about 77% seen once. This specimen comes from a study of tumor and adjacent non-tumor tissue in lung cancer. As for the study in general: Stage I to III disease affected over nine men and about five women aged roughly 30 to 76.

The sequence was obtained from a man aged 55-75 years with non-small cell lung cancer. Sequencing used distant non-tumor lung tissue. V is TRBV6-1 and J is TRBJ1-5; no definite D call. The CDR3 reads CASCEDGASLPQHF. CDR3 bases: TGTGCCAGCTGTGAAGACGGAGCCAGCTTACCCCAGCATTTT.